This paragraph covers one T cell receptor beta chain sequence. Its antigen is still unknown. The data belong to a study of T-cell memory formation after mild COVID-19. Study results and limitations: There was a balanced CD4/CD8 profile in clones contracting day 15 to 85, and later expanders leaned CD4+.

The CDR3 runs to 15 residues. V lost 5 bases to trimming and J lost 1 base; unmatched junction nucleotides: 6. The V gene's germline CDR1 is LGHDT and CDR2 YNNKEL (reference sequence). TCRdb redid the calling of the 5' RACE reads with MiXCR, one entry per CDR3 protein. The data contain 450,000 to 650,000 distinct CDR3 sequences, roughly 22% of them singletons. The TCR originated in an adult woman who had mild COVID-19 (a few samples of this study predate the infection). Cell type and time point are not known. What was sequenced was PBMCs or a T cell subset sorted from them (not recorded which). The rearrangement links TRBV3-1 to TRBJ2-7; 9 bases map to TRBD1. The CDR3 loop reads CASSATGGRSYEQYF. The CDR3 region has the DNA TGTGCCAGCAGCGCGACAGGGGGGAGATCCTACGAGCAGTACTTC.